This T cell receptor (beta chain) was documented in a study of OX40 agonist ivuxolimab in advanced cancers. Study outcomes and limitations: Circulating CD4+ and CD8+ T cells showed clonal expansion by week 6 at 0.1 to 3.0 mg/kg. The antigens recognized by the expanded peripheral T cells, that is their antigen specificity, were not determined. Among T cells, CD8+ cells averaged more expanded clones than CD4+ cells.

Germline loops: CDR1 SNHLY, CDR2 FYNNEI. V dropped 6 bases and J dropped 2; count of bases not matched to a gene: 2. The CDR3 is 13 amino acids. As regards this clone: Its target is unknown.

The table came from immunoSEQ multiplex PCR; TCRdb's copy has only in-frame clones and leaves some out. The data hold 100,000 to 150,000 clones, with roughly 91% observed a single time. The specimen was CD4+ or CD8+ T cells sorted from blood, collected in a trial of the OX40 agonist ivuxolimab. The chain carries TRBV2 and TRBJ2-7, with 9 bases identical to TRBD1. This receptor was taken from an adult with an advanced solid tumor such as melanoma, head and neck, liver or kidney cancer. The CDR3 DNA follows: TGTGCCAGCAGCCGGGACAGGGCCTACGAGCAGTACTTC. Protein: CASSRDRAYEQYF.